This is a list of T cell receptor beta chains from one sample in a study of metastatic and nonmetastatic thyroid tumors. TCRdb ran MiXCR on the PCR reads. The profile covers more than 40,000 clones, with around 2.9% appearing a single time and approximately 10% taken by the ten largest. The sample comprised blood. The receptors were gathered from a female donor with papillary thyroid cancer or a benign thyroid nodule (not recorded which). Some clones in this sample may be carry-over from other donors' samples. Both conserved end residues are part of each CDR3. The D gene is left open where the match is weak. Clone size, where shown, is once, few, many, or a class for clones that have expanded.

TRBD1	many	TRBV30	16	TRBJ2-3	TGTGCCTGGAGCGTTCGCCGACAGGGAGGCACAGATACGCAGTATTTT	CAWSVRRQGGTDTQYF
-	-	TRBV20-1	12	TRBJ2-3	TGCAGTGCTAGAAAGACCGAGGATACGCAGTATTTT	CSARKTEDTQYF
-	many	TRBV6-5	14	TRBJ2-1	TGTGCCAGCAGTTACTCGTACGGGCTAGGAGAGCAGTTCTTC	CASSYSYGLGEQFF
TRBD1	many	TRBV30	14	TRBJ1-5	TGTGCCTGGAGAGGACAGGGAGGCAATCAGCCCCAGCATTTT	CAWRGQGGNQPQHF
-	many	TRBV7-2	15	TRBJ2-3	TGTGCCAGCAGCTTATTTCCGGGAGTTACAGATACGCAGTATTTT	CASSLFPGVTDTQYF
-	many	TRBV20-1	12	TRBJ1-1	TGCAGCTACACACGGGGGGACACTGAAGCTTTCTTT	CSYTRGDTEAFF
-	few	TRBV9	12	TRBJ2-3	TGTGCCAGCAGCCTCAACCGGGGTACGCAGTATTTT	CASSLNRGTQYF
-	many	TRBV11-3	13	TRBJ2-1	TGTGCCAGCAGCTTACGGAGTAGCAATGAGCAGTTCTTC	CASSLRSSNEQFF
TRBD2	-	TRBV10-1	18	TRBJ2-7	TGCGCCAGCAGTCCCGGGACTAGCATTTCGAGGGGCCCGGGCGAGCAGTACTTC	CASSPGTSISRGPGEQYF
-	many	TRBV6-1	13	TRBJ2-1	TGTGCCAGCAGAAGGAGCTCCTACAATGAGCAGTTCTTC	CASRRSSYNEQFF
-	many	TRBV30	13	TRBJ2-1	TGTGCCTGGAGCGGGGGATTGAGTAAGTTTAGGTTCTTC	CAWSGGLSKFRFF
-	few	TRBV10-1	13	TRBJ1-1	TGCGCCAGCAGTGAATATCCTAACACTGAAGCTTTCTTT	CASSEYPNTEAFF
-	-	TRBV28	12	TRBJ1-2	TGTGCCAGCAGTTTCGACACCTATTGCTACACCTTC	CASSFDTYCYTF
-	many	TRBV7-9	13	TRBJ2-3	TGTGCCACCGGACTCACCCCCGGAGATACGCAGTATTTT	CATGLTPGDTQYF
-	many	TRBV29-1	12	TRBJ1-4	TGCAGCGGAAGGTGGGCTAATGAAAAACTGTTTTTT	CSGRWANEKLFF
TRBD1	many	TRBV10-3	14	TRBJ2-7	TGTGCCATCAGTGGTCGACAGGGATGGTACGAGCAGTACTTC	CAISGRQGWYEQYF
TRBD2	few	TRBV6-1	13	TRBJ2-3	TGTGCCAGCAGCGGGGGGGCCACAGATACGCAGTATTTT	CASSGGATDTQYF
TRBD2	many	TRBV5-1	15	TRBJ2-2	TGCGCCAGCAGTCCCTCTAGCGGGAGAAGGGGGGAGCTGTTTTTT	CASSPSSGRRGELFF
-	many	TRBV20-1	13	TRBJ1-1	TGCAGTGCTAGAGCCTCTAAGGCGACTGAAGCTTTCTTT	CSARASKATEAFF
-	many	TRBV6-1	15	TRBJ2-7	TGTGCCAGCTTTCCCGGACCGAGGGGCTCCTACGAGCAGTACTTC	CASFPGPRGSYEQYF
TRBD2	many	TRBV20-1	15	TRBJ2-1	TGCAGTGCTTATCCGGGACTAGCGGGCCACAATGAGCAGTTCTTC	CSAYPGLAGHNEQFF
TRBD1	many	TRBV25-1	14	TRBJ2-1	TGTGCCAGCATATCGGACAGGGTCGACAATGAGCAGTTCTTC	CASISDRVDNEQFF
-	-	TRBV28	11	TRBJ2-7	TGTGCCACCTCTATGGCCTACGAGCAGTACTTC	CATSMAYEQYF
-	once	TRBV30	16	TRBJ1-1	TGTGCCCGTCGTAAAGTGGGGGGAACCGGGGGCACTGAAGCTTTCTTT	CARRKVGGTGGTEAFF
-	-	TRBV5-1	16	TRBJ2-6	TGCGCCAGCAGCGCGGCCAGGGCCTCTGGGGCCAACGTCCTGACTTTC	CASSAARASGANVLTF
-	many	TRBV27	15	TRBJ1-1	TGTGCCAGCAGTTTGGGGCGGGGAGGAGAGACTGAAGCTTTCTTT	CASSLGRGGETEAFF
-	-	TRBV3-1	13	TRBJ1-3	TGTGCCAGCAGCCAGCCCGGTGGAAACACCATATATTTT	CASSQPGGNTIYF
-	-	TRBV30	15	TRBJ2-6	TGTGCCTGGAGTGTACTCGGGCAGGGGGCCAACGTCCTGACTTTC	CAWSVLGQGANVLTF
TRBD2	-	TRBV12-3/TRBV12-4	14	TRBJ2-7	TGTGCCAGCAGTTTCACCGGGAGGGAATACGAGCAGTACTTC	CASSFTGREYEQYF
TRBD1	-	TRBV6-1	14	TRBJ1-5	TGTTCCAGCAGTCCGGGGACAGGCTACCAGCCCCAGCATTTT	CSSSPGTGYQPQHF
-	many	TRBV6-1	10	TRBJ1-1	TGTGCCAGCCAATCCCTGACGGCTTTCTTT	CASQSLTAFF
-	-	TRBV7-9	14	TRBJ1-1	TGTGCCAGCAGCTTAGATATGTGGGACACTGAAGCTTTCTTT	CASSLDMWDTEAFF
-	-	TRBV6-2/TRBV6-3	13	TRBJ2-3	TGTGCCAGCGGGATCTCGGAAACAGATACGCAGTATTTT	CASGISETDTQYF
-	many	TRBV19	13	TRBJ1-1	TGTGCCAGTACCAGGGCGGTGAACACTGAAGCTTTCTTT	CASTRAVNTEAFF
-	few	TRBV12-3/TRBV12-4	14	TRBJ2-1	TGTGCCAGCAGCCCCCCGGGACTTAACAATGAGCAGTTCTTC	CASSPPGLNNEQFF
TRBD2	many	TRBV29-1	14	TRBJ2-1	TGCAGCGTCCCGACTAGCGGGGCTTTCAATGAGCAGTTCTTC	CSVPTSGAFNEQFF
-	many	TRBV4-2	14	TRBJ1-5	TGTGCCAGCAGCCAAGTTGGGAACAATCAGCCCCAGCATTTT	CASSQVGNNQPQHF
TRBD1	-	TRBV7-2	17	TRBJ2-1	TGTGCCAGCAGCTTAGTCAGGGACAGTATAGTGAAAAATGAGCAGTTCTTC	CASSLVRDSIVKNEQFF
TRBD1	many	TRBV5-6	14	TRBJ2-3	TGTGCCAGCAGTTATCAGGGGGCGCGAGATACGCAGTATTTT	CASSYQGARDTQYF
TRBD1	once	TRBV6-2/TRBV6-3	17	TRBJ2-1	TGTGCCAGCAGATATTCCGGGACAGGGGGTCGGTACAATGAGCAGTTCTTC	CASRYSGTGGRYNEQFF
-	-	TRBV20-1	13	TRBJ1-2	TGCAGTGCTACCGCCGGGGGTAACTATGGCTACACCTTC	CSATAGGNYGYTF
-	many	TRBV28	16	TRBJ2-6	TGTGCCAGCATCCAGGGCTCATATTCTGGGGCCAACGTCCTGACTTTC	CASIQGSYSGANVLTF
TRBD2	many	TRBV6-1	15	TRBJ2-3	TGTGCCAGCAAAAATTCCATCGCGGGAGGGCGTACGCAGTATTTT	CASKNSIAGGRTQYF